A selection of T cell receptor beta chains follows, all from one sample in a study of beta chain features in type 1 diabetes. Assay: immunoSEQ multiplex PCR; the TCRdb copy retains only in-frame clones and omits some. The sample contains some 180,000 clones, 13% of which appear only once. Input material: central memory CD4+ T cells from blood. These receptors were collected from a woman aged 18-29 years in good health. The CDR3 runs from the conserved cysteine through the conserved F or W. A D gene is named only where the DNA matches it firmly. Clone size is shown for a subset of rows, as once, few, many or a class of expanded clone.

j_call,cdr3_length,v_call,clone_size,d_call,cdr3_nt,cdr3_aa
TRBJ2-7,14,TRBV5-4,NA,TRBD1,TGTGCCAGCAGCTTGGAACAGGGGCGGAGGGAGCAGTACTTC,CASSLEQGRREQYF
TRBJ2-3,16,TRBV7-8,NA,TRBD2,TGTGCCAGCAGCTTATTCGGGACTAGCGGCACAGATACGCAGTATTTT,CASSLFGTSGTDTQYF
TRBJ2-2,15,TRBV5-4,NA,NA,TGTGCCAGCAGCTTGCTGCTGGAGGTTACCGGGGAGCTGTTTTTT,CASSLLLEVTGELFF
TRBJ2-3,14,TRBV6-1,NA,NA,TGTGCCGGAGGGGGCAGGGTAGGCACAGATACGCAGTATTTT,CAGGGRVGTDTQYF
TRBJ2-3,13,TRBV7-9,few,NA,TGTGCCAGCAGCTTAGATCTCCGGAGTACGCAGTATTTT,CASSLDLRSTQYF
TRBJ2-7,12,TRBV30,NA,NA,TGTGCCTGGGGGACATCGGTCTACGAGCAGTACTTC,CAWGTSVYEQYF
TRBJ2-7,14,TRBV4-1,many,NA,TGCGCCAGCAGCCAAAGGGAATCTACGGGGAGTCAGTACTTC,CASSQRESTGSQYF
TRBJ1-2,13,TRBV7-2,few,NA,TGTGCCAGCAGCTTGGGCTCCGCGGGTGGCTACACCTTC,CASSLGSAGGYTF
TRBJ2-7,10,TRBV2,few,NA,TGTGCCAGCAGCGGTAACGAGCAGTACTTC,CASSGNEQYF
TRBJ2-7,15,TRBV30,few,TRBD2,TGTGCCTGGAACCTACTAGCGGGGCGTCCCTACGAGCAGTACTTC,CAWNLLAGRPYEQYF
TRBJ2-1,16,TRBV19,NA,TRBD2,TGTGCCAGTAGTATCCTTAAGACTAGCTTCTACAATGAGCAGTTCTTC,CASSILKTSFYNEQFF
TRBJ2-1,15,TRBV27,few,NA,TGTGCCAGCAGTTTATCGCCCGCGGGGTACAATGAGCAGTTCTTC,CASSLSPAGYNEQFF
TRBJ2-1,13,TRBV10-3,few,TRBD1,TGTGCCATCACTGACAGGGCCTACAATGAGCAGTTCTTC,CAITDRAYNEQFF
TRBJ2-2,16,TRBV29-1,few,TRBD1,TGCAGCGGGAGGACAGGGGGTAATACGAACACCGGGGAGCTGTTTTTT,CSGRTGGNTNTGELFF
TRBJ2-7,15,TRBV4-2,few,TRBD1,TGTGCCAGCAGCCATCAGCAGGACAGGGACTACGAGCAGTACTTC,CASSHQQDRDYEQYF
TRBJ1-5,14,TRBV7-8,few,TRBD1,TGTGCCAGCAGCCCGGGACAGGGGGGTCAGCCCCAGCATTTT,CASSPGQGGQPQHF
TRBJ2-7,14,TRBV10-3,NA,TRBD1,TGTGCCATCGGGGGACAGGGGCTCTCCTACGAGCAGTACTTC,CAIGGQGLSYEQYF
TRBJ2-2,15,TRBV2,NA,TRBD1,TGTGCCAGCACCCCGCAGGGGACAGGGACCGGGGAGCTGTTTTTT,CASTPQGTGTGELFF
TRBJ2-7,16,TRBV11-2,few,NA,TGTGCCAGCAGCTTACATTCTGGACAGAACCGGGTCGAGCAGTACTTC,CASSLHSGQNRVEQYF
TRBJ2-3,12,TRBV29-1,few,NA,TGCAGCGTTGAGAGAGAGGCAGATACGCAGTATTTT,CSVEREADTQYF
TRBJ2-2,14,TRBV19,many,NA,TGTGCCAGTAGTGAACAGGGAGCCACCGGGGAGCTGTTTTTT,CASSEQGATGELFF
TRBJ1-1,13,TRBV6-1,few,NA,TGTGCCAGCAGTGAAGGACAGGCGACTGAAGCTTTCTTT,CASSEGQATEAFF
TRBJ2-1,13,TRBV7-9,many,TRBD2,TGTGCCAGCAGCTTAGGGGAGGGCAATGAGCAGTTCTTC,CASSLGEGNEQFF
TRBJ2-5,14,TRBV27,few,TRBD2,TGTGCCAGCAGTATTCGGGAGGGCCAAGAGACCCAGTACTTC,CASSIREGQETQYF
TRBJ2-2,15,TRBV9,few,TRBD2,TGTGCCAGCAGGGGGACTAGCGGGAACACCGGGGAGCTGTTTTTT,CASRGTSGNTGELFF
TRBJ1-1,14,TRBV7-6,few,NA,TGTGCCAGCAGCCCTGAAGCGTTCGGCACTGAAGCTTTCTTT,CASSPEAFGTEAFF
TRBJ2-5,13,TRBV29-1,NA,TRBD1,TGCAGCGTGCCTACAGGGGTCCGGGAGACCCAGTACTTC,CSVPTGVRETQYF
TRBJ1-2,14,TRBV2,NA,NA,TGTGCCAGCAGTGTTGGAACAGGGACGGGTGGCTACACCTTC,CASSVGTGTGGYTF
TRBJ1-2,13,TRBV7-2,NA,NA,TGTGCCAGCAGCTTAGGGGGAGTAGAGGGCTACACCTTC,CASSLGGVEGYTF
TRBJ2-3,18,TRBV9,few,TRBD1,TGTGCCAGCAGCGTAACCCCCTCGACAGGGGTAGGAGCAGATACGCAGTATTTT,CASSVTPSTGVGADTQYF
TRBJ2-7,15,TRBV4-3,NA,TRBD2,TGCGCCAGCAGCCAAGAGTTAGCGGGAGCCTACGAGCAGTACTTC,CASSQELAGAYEQYF
TRBJ1-1,14,TRBV7-3,few,NA,TGTGCCAGCAGCTCGACAGGATTGAACACTGAAGCTTTCTTT,CASSSTGLNTEAFF
TRBJ2-3,14,TRBV30,few,NA,TGTGCCTGGAGTGTCAAAGGGGCGCGGGATACGCAGTATTTT,CAWSVKGARDTQYF
TRBJ1-4,14,TRBV9,few,TRBD1,TGTGCCAGCAGCGTATCAGGACAGGATGAAAAACTGTTTTTT,CASSVSGQDEKLFF
TRBJ2-2,15,TRBV29-1,NA,TRBD2,TGCAGCGTTGAGGGAGCGGGAGGAAACACCGGGGAGCTGTTTTTT,CSVEGAGGNTGELFF
TRBJ1-1,14,TRBV9,NA,NA,TGTGCCAGCAGCGATAGGGAGGGTTTCACTGAAGCTTTCTTT,CASSDREGFTEAFF
TRBJ1-1,14,TRBV7-8,NA,NA,TGTGCCAGCAGCTTGAATAGTCGGGACACTGAAGCTTTCTTT,CASSLNSRDTEAFF
TRBJ2-3,17,TRBV27,NA,TRBD1,TGTGCCAGCAGTTTATCGACAGGGGGCGTCGGCACAGATACGCAGTATTTT,CASSLSTGGVGTDTQYF
TRBJ2-7,13,TRBV30,few,TRBD2,TGTGCCTGGATACCTAGCGGGCGCTACGAGCAGTACTTC,CAWIPSGRYEQYF
TRBJ1-2,12,TRBV30,many,NA,TGTGCCTGGAGTCCGGGACATGAGCGCTACACCTTC,CAWSPGHERYTF
TRBJ2-5,16,TRBV19,NA,TRBD1,TGTGCCAGTAGTGCTAGGACAGGGAGTATTTCGGAGACCCAGTACTTC,CASSARTGSISETQYF
TRBJ2-7,16,TRBV28,NA,NA,TGTGCCAGCAGTTCTCCTGGGGGGGCCATTTCTCGCGAGCAGTACTTC,CASSSPGGAISREQYF
TRBJ1-2,14,TRBV7-9,NA,TRBD1,TGTGCCAGCAGCCCACAGACAGGGAACTATGGCTACACCTTC,CASSPQTGNYGYTF
TRBJ2-1,16,TRBV14,NA,TRBD2,TGTGCCAGCAGCCAATTGGGACTAGCGGGAGGGGGTGAGCAGTTCTTC,CASSQLGLAGGGEQFF